This T cell receptor (beta chain) originates from a study of post-analysis software for immune sequencing data (dated by TCRdb to 2013 to 2016). About the full investigation: The recorded disease courses included relapsing-remitting, secondary progressive and progressive-relapsing multiple sclerosis, and some patients had no subtype annotation. The multiple sclerosis patient repertoires were compared with 11 previously published healthy control repertoires from donors aged 6 to 25 years. A subset of samples was prepared in parallel using single-end sample barcoding, then pooled and co-amplified after Illumina adapter ligation.

As regards this clonotype: The antigen it binds to is not known. Base-call qualities are not available, and no considerably larger clone is one nucleotide away.

The library was generated by PCR. TCRdb records Illumina HiSeq 2500 as the sequencer. To reduce PCR and sequencing biases, unique molecular identifiers were built into the TCR beta cDNA libraries. Per 1 to 10 million input T cells, approximately 500,000 cDNA molecules were obtained, such that each molecule approximated one T cell. The patient libraries were prepared and sequenced using the same protocol as the earlier healthy control dataset. Samples belonging to the same batch were prepared together, multiplexed and sequenced on a shared HiSeq lane. The published analysis was carried out like this. Raw barcoded reads were processed with MIGEC, and single-read molecular identifier groups were discarded before consensus assembly and CDR3 extraction. VDJtools was used for post-analysis of the clonotype tables, with diversity normalized by down-sampling every dataset to the smallest sample size. Repertoire overlap clustering matched CDR3 amino acid but not nucleotide sequences to correct batch-related cross-sample contamination. Clones were called with MiXCR by TCRdb after fastp trimmed the public reads at Q25, and only in-frame beta chains were retained. Each entry merges the rows of one CDR3 protein and shows their most common DNA and genes. The V and J calls and clone size come from TCRdb's table, not from the authors' own analysis. The sample table records some 260,000 distinct CDR3 sequences; less than 40% of these occur just once. The ten largest clones represent around 4.7% of the sample.

TCR beta repertoires were profiled from peripheral blood of approximately 13 young patients with multiple sclerosis to demonstrate the VDJtools post-analysis software. The multiple sclerosis patients were children and adolescents ranging in age from about 6 to 17 years. Study-wide findings and limitations: Multiple sclerosis patients had significantly lower normalized Chao1 diversity than controls, a result that suggests substantial peripheral T-cell clonal expansion. Significantly higher frequencies in patients than in controls were found for roughly 5 TRBV segments, including TRBV5-6, TRBV5-1 and TRBV20-1. When samples were clustered directly using the F measure, samples prepared in the same batch co-clustered strongly, which prompted a batch-effect correction. The control group was slightly older than the multiple sclerosis patient group.

Trimming at the junction amounts to 1 base on V and 4 bases on J, and the germline ends lie 7 bases apart. The CDR3 numbers 13 residues from cysteine through phenylalanine. The only DNA kept is the CDR3, 39 bases in frame from the first base. Via the germline V gene, CDR1 is MNHNS and CDR2 SASEGT. This TCR came from a girl aged 10 to 17 with multiple sclerosis. The chain employs TRBV6-1 and TRBJ1-2; a confident D gene designation cannot be given. The specimen sequenced was blood. The base sequence is TGTGCCAGCAGTGAAGACAGCTCCTATGGCTACACCTTC. The resulting protein is CASSEDSSYGYTF.